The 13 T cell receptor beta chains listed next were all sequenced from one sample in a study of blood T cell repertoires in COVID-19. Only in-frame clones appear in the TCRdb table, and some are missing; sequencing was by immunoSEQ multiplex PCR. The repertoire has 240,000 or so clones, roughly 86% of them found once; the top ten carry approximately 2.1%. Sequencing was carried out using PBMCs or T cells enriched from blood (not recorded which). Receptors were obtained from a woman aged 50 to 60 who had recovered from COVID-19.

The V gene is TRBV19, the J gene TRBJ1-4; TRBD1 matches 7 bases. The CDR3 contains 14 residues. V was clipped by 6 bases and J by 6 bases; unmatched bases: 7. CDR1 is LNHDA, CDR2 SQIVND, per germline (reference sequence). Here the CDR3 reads CASSRFTGDEKLFF. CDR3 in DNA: TGTGCCAGTAGCCGCTTCACAGGGGATGAAAAACTGTTTTTT.

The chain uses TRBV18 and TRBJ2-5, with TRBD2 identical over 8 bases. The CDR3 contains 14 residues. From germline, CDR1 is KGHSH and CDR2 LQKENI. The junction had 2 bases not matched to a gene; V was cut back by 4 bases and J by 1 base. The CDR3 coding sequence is TGTGCCAGCTCACTAGCGGGGACCCAAGAGACCCAGTACTTC. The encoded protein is CASSLAGTQETQYF. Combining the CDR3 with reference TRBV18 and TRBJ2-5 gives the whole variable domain NAGVMQNPRHLVRRRGQEARLRCSPMKGHSHVYWYRQLPEEGLKFMVYLQKENIIDESGMPKERFSAEFPKEGPSILRIQQVVRGDSAAYFCASSLAGTQETQYFGPGTRLLVL.

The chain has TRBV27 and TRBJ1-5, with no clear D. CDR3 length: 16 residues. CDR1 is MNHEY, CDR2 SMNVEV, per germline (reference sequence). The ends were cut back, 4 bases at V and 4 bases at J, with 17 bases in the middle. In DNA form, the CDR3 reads TGTGCCAGCAGTTCCGAAGGCGGGTGGGCGAATCAGCCCCAGCATTTT. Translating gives CASSSEGGWANQPQHF.

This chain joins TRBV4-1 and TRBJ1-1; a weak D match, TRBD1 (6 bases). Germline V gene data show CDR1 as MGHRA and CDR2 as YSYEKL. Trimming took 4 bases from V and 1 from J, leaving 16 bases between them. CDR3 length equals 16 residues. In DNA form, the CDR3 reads TGCGCCAGCAGCCTACGCCCACAGGGACAGAACACTGAAGCTTTCTTT. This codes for CASSLRPQGQNTEAFF.

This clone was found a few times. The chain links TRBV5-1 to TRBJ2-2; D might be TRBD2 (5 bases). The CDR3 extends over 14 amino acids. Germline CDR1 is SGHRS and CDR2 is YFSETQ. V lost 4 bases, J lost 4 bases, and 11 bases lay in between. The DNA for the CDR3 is TGCGCCAGCAGCACCGGACTTTCCACCGGGGAGCTGTTTTTT. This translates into CASSTGLSTGELFF.

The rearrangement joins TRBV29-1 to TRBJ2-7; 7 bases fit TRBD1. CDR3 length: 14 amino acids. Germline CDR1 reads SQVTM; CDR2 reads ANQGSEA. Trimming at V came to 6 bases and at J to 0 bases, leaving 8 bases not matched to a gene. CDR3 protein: CSVVTGQSSYEQYF. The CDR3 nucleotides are TGCAGCGTCGTCACGGGACAGTCCTCCTACGAGCAGTACTTC.

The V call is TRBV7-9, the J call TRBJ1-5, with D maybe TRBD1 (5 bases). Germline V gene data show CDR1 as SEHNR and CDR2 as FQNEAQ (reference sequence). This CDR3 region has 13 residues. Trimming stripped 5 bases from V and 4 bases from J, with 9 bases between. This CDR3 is CASSRGVNQPQHF. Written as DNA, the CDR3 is TGTGCCAGCAGCAGGGGAGTAAATCAGCCCCAGCATTTT.

The CDR3 loop is CASSDGGAGASYEQYF. DNA of the CDR3: TGTGCCAGCAGTGATGGCGGGGCGGGGGCGAGCTACGAGCAGTACTTC. J is TRBJ2-7 and V is TRBV2, with a tentative D call TRBD2 (7 bases). The V end was cut by 3 bases, the J end by 3 bases, with 18 bases between. CDR3 length: 16 amino acids. In germline, CDR1 is SNHLY, CDR2 FYNNEI.

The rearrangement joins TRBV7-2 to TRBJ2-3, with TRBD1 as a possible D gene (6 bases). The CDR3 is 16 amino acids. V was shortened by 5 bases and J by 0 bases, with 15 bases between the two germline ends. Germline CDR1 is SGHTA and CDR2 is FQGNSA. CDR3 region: CASSGSGTTSTDTQYF. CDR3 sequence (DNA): TGTGCCAGCAGCGGGAGTGGGACAACTAGCACAGATACGCAGTATTTT.

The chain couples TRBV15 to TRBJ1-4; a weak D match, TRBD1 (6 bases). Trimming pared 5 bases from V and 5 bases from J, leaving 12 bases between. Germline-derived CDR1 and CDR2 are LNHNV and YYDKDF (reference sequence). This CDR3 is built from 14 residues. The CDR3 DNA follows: TGTGCCACCAGCCTACGGACAGTAAATGAAAAACTGTTTTTT. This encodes CATSLRTVNEKLFF.

CDR3 residues: CASSLAQGNTGELFF. The CDR3 coding sequence is TGCGCCAGCAGCTTGGCACAGGGTAACACCGGGGAGCTGTTTTTT. The chain links TRBV5-1 to TRBJ2-2, with D maybe TRBD1 (6 bases). The V end lost 0 bases, the J end lost 2 bases, and 8 bases lay between the germline ends. The CDR3 is 15 amino acids. Germline values: CDR1 SGHRS, CDR2 YFSETQ.

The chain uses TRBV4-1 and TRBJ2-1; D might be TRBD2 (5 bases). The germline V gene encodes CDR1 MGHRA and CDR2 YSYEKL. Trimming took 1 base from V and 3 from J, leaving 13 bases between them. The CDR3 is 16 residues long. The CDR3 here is CASSQVRGSYYNEQFF. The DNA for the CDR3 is TGCGCCAGCAGCCAAGTTAGAGGGTCCTACTACAATGAGCAGTTCTTC.

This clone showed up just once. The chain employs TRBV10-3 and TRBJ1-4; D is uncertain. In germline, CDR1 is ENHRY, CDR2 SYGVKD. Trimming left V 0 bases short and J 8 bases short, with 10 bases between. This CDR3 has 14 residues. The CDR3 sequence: CAISESTLEEKLFF. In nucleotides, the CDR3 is TGTGCCATCAGTGAGTCAACCCTCGAGGAAAAACTGTTTTTT.